This passage covers 17 T cell receptor beta chains from one sample sequenced in a study of OX40 agonist ivuxolimab in advanced cancers. Some clones are missing from TCRdb's copy, which holds only in-frame ones; the method was immunoSEQ multiplex PCR. The data contain around 40,000 clones, 65% to 85% of them singletons. The specimen was CD4+ or CD8+ T cells sorted from blood, collected in a trial of the OX40 agonist ivuxolimab. The receptors come from an adult with an advanced solid tumor such as melanoma, head and neck, liver or kidney cancer.

The chain recombines TRBV5-5 with TRBJ2-5; D not resolved. Germline CDR1 and CDR2: SGHKS and YYEKEE (reference sequence). Trimming pared 0 bases from V and 11 bases from J, leaving 14 bases between. This CDR3 is 13 amino acids long. CDR3 DNA: TGTGCCAGCAGCTTGGATCGGTGGAACAAGCAGTACTTC. Protein sequence: CASSLDRWNKQYF.

CDR3 sequence (DNA): TGCGCCAGCAGCTTGGCAGGGGGGTCTCGCAATGAGCAGTTCTTC. Translated, it gives CASSLAGGSRNEQFF. The chain joins TRBV5-1 to TRBJ2-1, with TRBD1 as a possible D gene (7 bases). V lost 0 bases, J lost 6 bases, and 13 bases lay in between. Germline V gene sequence: CDR1 SGHRS, CDR2 YFSETQ. The CDR3 is made up of 15 amino acids.

This clone was detected only a few times. V and J are TRBV7-9 and TRBJ2-5; weak D call: TRBD1 (6 bases). CDR1 is SEHNR, CDR2 FQNEAQ, per germline (reference sequence). CDR3 length: 12 residues. The germline V and J ends were trimmed by 2 bases and 7 bases, with 8 bases remaining between them. In DNA form, the CDR3 reads TGTGCCAGCAGCTTACCCAGGGGGACCCAGTACTTC. Protein: CASSLPRGTQYF.

This chain links TRBV30 with TRBJ2-7, with unresolved D. The CDR3 is made up of 11 amino acids. Germline V gene sequence: CDR1 GTSNPN, CDR2 SVGIG (reference sequence). V was pared by 4 bases and J by 1 base, with 5 bases between. The CDR3 spells CAWKASYEQYF. In DNA form, the CDR3 reads TGTGCCTGGAAGGCATCCTACGAGCAGTACTTC.

This sequence joins TRBV11-3 and TRBJ2-5, with D possibly being TRBD1 or TRBD2 (5 bases each). This CDR3 has 16 residues. CDR1 SGHNT and CDR2 YENEEA come from the germline V gene. With 1 base removed from V and 6 bases from J, the gap between germline ends came to 18 bases. The CDR3 loop is CASSLAGTLKQKTQYF. CDR3 coding DNA: TGTGCCAGCAGCTTAGCCGGGACCCTTAAACAAAAGACCCAGTACTTC.

This rearrangement joins TRBV18 to TRBJ1-2; D call uncertain. The CDR3 has 15 amino acids. The germline V gene has CDR1 KGHSH and CDR2 LQKENI. V was cut by 3 bases and J by 2 bases, with 13 bases left in between. CDR3 bases: TGTGCCAGCTCACCCCCGGGCGGGGTGAACTATGGCTACACCTTC. It is translated as CASSPPGGVNYGYTF.

This sequence joins TRBV15 and TRBJ1-1, with 10 bases matching TRBD1. CDR3 length: 17 amino acids. Losses at the gene ends were 1 base for V and 2 bases for J; bases not matched to a gene: 7. CDR1 and CDR2 from the germline V gene are LNHNV and YYDKDF (reference sequence). CDR3 region: CATSRVRDRGRNTEAFF. CDR3 DNA sequence: TGTGCCACCAGCAGAGTTCGGGACAGGGGACGAAACACTGAAGCTTTCTTT. Together with reference TRBV15 and TRBJ1-1, the CDR3 gives the full variable domain: DAMVIQNPRYQVTQFGKPVTLSCSQTLNHNVMYWYQQKSSQAPKLLFHYYDKDFNNEADTPDNFQSRRPNTSFCFLDIRSPGLGDTAMYLCATSRVRDRGRNTEAFFGQGTRLTVV.

The rearrangement joins TRBV6-5 to TRBJ1-1, with D possibly being TRBD1 (6 bases). The CDR3 totals 14 residues. Trimming shortened V by 6 bases and J by 0 bases, and 11 bases separated the two germline ends. Per the germline V gene, CDR1 is MNHEY and CDR2 is SVGAGI. Here the CDR3 reads CASRPTGMNTEAFF. The CDR3 DNA sequence: TGTGCCAGCAGGCCGACAGGTATGAACACTGAAGCTTTCTTT.

This chain joins TRBV2 and TRBJ1-4; 8 bases agree with TRBD1. The CDR3 runs to 16 residues. The germline V gene has CDR1 SNHLY and CDR2 FYNNEI. After removal of 4 bases from V and 0 bases from J, the junction contained 4 bases not matched to a gene. This CDR3 reads CASSGRGLSTNEKLFF. The CDR3, as DNA: TGTGCCAGCAGTGGCAGGGGGCTTTCAACTAATGAAAAACTGTTTTTT. The whole variable domain, remainder taken from reference TRBV2 and TRBJ1-4, is EPEVTQTPSHQVTQMGQEVILRCVPISNHLYFYWYRQILGQKVEFLVSFYNNEISEKSEIFDDQFSVERPDGSNFTLKIRSTKLEDSAMYFCASSGRGLSTNEKLFFGSGTQLSVL.

This clone has a handful of counts. The genes are TRBV5-1 and TRBJ2-5, with a weak D call TRBD2 (5 bases). This CDR3 is 13 amino acids long. Germline V lookup: CDR1 SGHRS, CDR2 YFSETQ. V was shortened by 7 bases and J by 5 bases, with 15 bases between the two germline ends. The CDR3 loop is CASSTSLQETQYF. In DNA, the CDR3 is TGCGCCAGCTCTACTAGTCTTCAGGAGACCCAGTACTTC.

The V gene is TRBV29-1, the J gene TRBJ2-1, with D tentatively TRBD2 (6 bases). The ends were cut back, 7 bases at V and 11 bases at J, with 12 bases in the middle. The CDR3 covers 10 residues. The germline V gene has CDR1 SQVTM and CDR2 ANQGSEA. CDR3 bases: TGCAGCGCGCGCGGGACCCAGCAGTTCTTC. This sequence encodes CSARGTQQFF.

The V call is TRBV4-3, the J call TRBJ2-7, with a weak D call TRBD2 (6 bases). This CDR3 spans 15 amino acids. The germline V and J ends were trimmed by 9 bases and 1 base, with 19 bases remaining between them. The germline gives CDR1 LGHNA, CDR2 YSLEER. The CDR3 loop is CASRLLAGISYEQYF. In nucleotides, the CDR3 is TGCGCCAGTCGACTCCTGGCGGGGATTTCCTACGAGCAGTACTTC.

This chain connects TRBV11-3 to TRBJ2-7, with a tentative D call TRBD1 (5 bases). Germline-derived CDR1 and CDR2 are SGHNT and YENEEA. The V end was cut by 4 bases, the J end by 10 bases, with 20 bases between. The CDR3 runs to 14 residues. CDR3 sequence: CASSSPQAAGHQYF. In nucleotides, the CDR3 is TGTGCCAGCAGCTCCCCCCAGGCTGCCGGACACCAGTACTTC.

This chain connects TRBV28 to TRBJ1-2; D is uncertain. The V and J ends lost 6 bases and 2 bases respectively, with 19 bases between them. CDR1 is MDHEN and CDR2 is SYDVKM in the germline V gene. The CDR3 is 16 amino acids. The CDR3 region has the DNA TGTGCCAGCAGCCTACCAAATAACGTTTGGAACTATGGCTACACCTTC. It is translated as CASSLPNNVWNYGYTF.

This chain connects TRBV18 to TRBJ2-3; perhaps TRBD2 as D (6 bases). The CDR3 totals 13 residues. Germline values: CDR1 KGHSH, CDR2 LQKENI. Trimming took 6 bases from V and 6 from J, leaving 13 bases between them. DNA of the CDR3: TGTGCCAGCTCGGGTGTGGGAGGTGATACGCAGTATTTT. Its translation: CASSGVGGDTQYF.

The V call is TRBV9, the J call TRBJ2-1, with 10 positions matching TRBD2. This CDR3 is built from 15 residues. Trimming took 2 bases from V and 2 from J; bases not matched to a gene: 1. Germline CDR1 is SGDLS and CDR2 is YYNGEE. CDR3 coding DNA: TGTGCCAGCAGCGTTCTAGCGGGAGCCTACAATGAGCAGTTCTTC. Translation gives CASSVLAGAYNEQFF.

The CDR3 region has the DNA TGTGCCAGCTCACCAATAGGGAGACAGGGTAGGAACGAGCAGTACTTC. It is translated as CASSPIGRQGRNEQYF. The V and J genes are TRBV18 and TRBJ2-7; 7 positions match TRBD1. Germline assignment: CDR1 KGHSH and CDR2 LQKENI. CDR3 length: 16 amino acids. J lost 5 bases, V lost 2 bases, and 12 bases had no gene match.